The clone carrying this T cell receptor beta chain was counted many times. Antigen specificity is unknown. Uncontrolled infections, other autoimmune diseases, pregnancy or lactation led to exclusion of patients. Each diagnosis was grounded in clinical symptoms, serum thyroxine and TRAb, thyroid ultrasound, and orbital computed tomography. This sample was taken from a study of T cells in Graves' hyperthyroidism and ophthalmopathy. From RNA transcripts, TCR beta CDR3 regions were amplified. During a first-round RT-PCR of the TCR CDR3, the HTBI primer set was used. In TCRdb, the multiplex PCR reads were re-called with MiXCR into one record per CDR3 protein. The data show 300,000 or so distinct CDR3 sequences, with around 15% seen just once and less than 70% held by the top ten. CDR1 and CDR2 from the germline V gene are SGHAT and FQNNGV. V lost 6 bases and J lost 2, with 9 bases in between. The CDR3 loop spans 13 amino acids.

Study-wide points: Ophthalmopathy was model-predicted a median about 6.9 months pre-onset. Blood held most thyroid clonotypes expanded above 0.001 frequency.

Input material: blood. This clonotype was obtained from a woman aged 55-70 years with Graves' ophthalmopathy. The V gene is TRBV11-2, the J gene TRBJ2-3; possible D gene TRBD1, 5 bases. Here the CDR3 reads CASRSRVTDTQYF. The CDR3 region has the DNA TGTGCCAGCAGGAGCAGGGTCACAGATACGCAGTATTTT. Full variable domain (missing parts from reference TRBV11-2 and TRBJ2-3): EAGVAQSPRYKIIEKRQSVAFWCNPISGHATLYWYQQILGQGPKLLIQFQNNGVVDDSQLPKDRFSAERLKGVDSTLKIQPAKLEDSAVYLCASRSRVTDTQYFGPGTRLTVL.